This T cell receptor beta chain is drawn from a study of blood T cells in healthy people across ages. PCR was performed a second time for about 7 to 12 cycles using a sample-barcoded 5' primer and a J-beta primer mix. TCRdb reprocessed the 5' RACE reads via MiXCR and lists one record per CDR3 protein. Among approximately 800,000 distinct CDR3 sequences, about half were seen once, and the ten largest hold 18%. This clonotype was seen a few times. Germline V lookup: CDR1 DFQATT, CDR2 SNEGSKA (reference sequence). The CDR3 extends over 13 amino acids. The V end was cut by 5 bases, the J end by 3 bases, with 13 bases between.

The sequence derives from a man older than 75 in good health. Input material: blood. V usage is TRBV20-1 and J usage is TRBJ1-2; no firm D call. The CDR3, as DNA: TGCAGTGCTTTAGGCACGGGCGACTATGGCTACACCTTC. Translation: CSALGTGDYGYTF.